The entry below describes one T cell receptor beta chain. Authors' methods: Amplified reference gene primers provided the basis for estimating nucleated cell counts. The data were produced by immunoSEQ multiplex PCR, yet TCRdb's version contains in-frame clones alone and is incomplete. The DNA gave D and trimming, while V, J and clone size come from that table. Among around 140,000 clones, 87% were seen once, and the ten largest hold about 10%. Germline values: CDR1 SGHTA, CDR2 FQGNSA. The CDR3 extends over 14 amino acids. The V end was cut by 1 base, the J end by 2 bases, with 9 bases between. The data stem from a study of blood T cell repertoires in COVID-19. As for the study in general: Italy, Spain and the United States were the sources of the convalescent and acute COVID-19 samples. The cDNA or gDNA used as material had been derived from T cells, B-cell-depleted T cells, or PBMCs.

Symptom resolution, clearance, or two negative PCRs marked the recovered donors of Cohort 3. This receptor was identified in a man aged 55 to 70 who had recovered from COVID-19. Sequencing was performed on PBMCs or T cells enriched from blood (not recorded which). The chain couples TRBV7-2 to TRBJ2-7; D gene ambiguous. The CDR3 loop reads CASSLVLLPYEQYF. CDR3 coding DNA: TGTGCCAGCAGCTTAGTGCTACTTCCCTACGAGCAGTACTTC.